The clone carrying this T cell receptor (beta chain) was detected many times. The antigen is not known. This specimen comes from a study of CD8 T cells in ankylosing spondylitis. Preparation of TCR beta libraries was done by quantitative 5'-RACE with molecular barcodes. TCRdb reprocessed the 5' RACE reads via MiXCR and lists one record per CDR3 protein. The sample shows roughly 490,000 distinct CDR3 sequences, approximately 5.3% of them seen only once. The CDR3 contains 14 residues. V gave up 5 bases and J gave up 3 bases; unmatched junction bases: 6. CDR1 is SGHAT, CDR2 FQDESV, per germline (reference sequence). Notes on the study in general: In reactive arthritis synovial fluid and blood, some motif variants had been reported before. Reported data indicate significant enrichment of disease-linked clones within matched ankylosing spondylitis synovial fluid. Characteristic of ankylosing spondylitis blood, it appeared, was a TCR beta motif comprising eight highly homologous variants. The disease-linked clones had a CD8+ phenotype and low blood frequencies.

This TCR came from a male donor with ankylosing spondylitis. The sample consisted of blood, either unsorted or a sorted T cell fraction (not recorded which). This sequence joins TRBV11-1 and TRBJ2-5; 7 nucleotides align to TRBD2. The DNA of the CDR3 is TGTGCCAGCAGCCCCGATCGGGGGGAAGAGACCCAGTACTTC. Amino acid sequence: CASSPDRGEETQYF. The full variable domain, its missing parts supplied by reference TRBV11-1 and TRBJ2-5, is EAEVAQSPRYKITEKSQAVAFWCDPISGHATLYWYRQILGQGPELLVQFQDESVVDDSQLPKDRFSAERLKGVDSTLKIQPAELGDSAMYLCASSPDRGEETQYFGPGTRLLVL.